Listed below are T cell receptor beta chains from one sample, sequenced in a study of CD8 T cells in Susac syndrome. TCRdb ran MiXCR on the immunoSEQ multiplex PCR reads and lists one entry per CDR3 protein. The data show approximately 150,000 distinct CDR3 sequences, under 95% seen once. The sequenced material came from CD4+ T cells from PBMCs. The receptors come from a human donor with multiple sclerosis. CDR3s include the opening cysteine and the closing phenylalanine or tryptophan.

v_call: TRBV19; j_call: TRBJ2-5; cdr3_aa: CASSSQARETQYF
v_call: TRBV4-1; j_call: TRBJ2-3; cdr3_aa: CASSQAGRDTQYF
v_call: TRBV5-1; j_call: TRBJ2-7; cdr3_aa: CASSELSGVSYEQYF
v_call: TRBV20-1; j_call: TRBJ2-4; cdr3_aa: CSVWDRQNIQYF
v_call: TRBV28; j_call: TRBJ1-3; cdr3_aa: CASTGTAGNTIYF
v_call: TRBV5-4; j_call: TRBJ1-2; cdr3_aa: CASSLDLGGQGYTF
v_call: TRBV7-2; j_call: TRBJ2-3; cdr3_aa: CASSLDGYTDTQYF
v_call: TRBV27; j_call: TRBJ2-5; cdr3_aa: CASSLINEETQYF
v_call: TRBV2; j_call: TRBJ1-6; cdr3_aa: CARGQGKKPLHF
v_call: TRBV20-1; j_call: TRBJ2-3; cdr3_aa: CSVLTSGRSRDTQYF
v_call: TRBV7-2; j_call: TRBJ2-1; cdr3_aa: CASSATGYNEQFF
v_call: TRBV5-4; j_call: TRBJ2-7; cdr3_aa: CASSLGQGGEQYF
v_call: TRBV5-1; j_call: TRBJ2-7; cdr3_aa: CASRPPGGATVEQYF
v_call: TRBV4-1; j_call: TRBJ2-1; cdr3_aa: CASSQSQGSLYNEQFF
v_call: TRBV5-6; j_call: TRBJ2-1; cdr3_aa: CASSQVENSYNEQFF
v_call: TRBV20-1; j_call: TRBJ1-5; cdr3_aa: CSAHRQGVQPQHF
v_call: TRBV18; j_call: TRBJ1-6; cdr3_aa: CASSLSGGGESPLHF
v_call: TRBV9; j_call: TRBJ2-7; cdr3_aa: CASSVEGRSYEQYF
v_call: TRBV12-3/TRBV12-4; j_call: TRBJ1-1; cdr3_aa: CASTSPGAGRPTEAFF
v_call: TRBV3-1; j_call: TRBJ2-1; cdr3_aa: CASGRLAGGNEQFF
v_call: TRBV28; j_call: TRBJ1-2; cdr3_aa: CASSFHGQVDGYTF
v_call: TRBV7-2; j_call: TRBJ1-6; cdr3_aa: CASYLAGGYNSPLHF
v_call: TRBV7-7; j_call: TRBJ2-3; cdr3_aa: CASSPSGRTDTQYF
v_call: TRBV19; j_call: TRBJ1-5; cdr3_aa: CASSIVGGGSSFNQPQHF
v_call: TRBV18; j_call: TRBJ1-1; cdr3_aa: CASAYSGGTNTEAFF
v_call: TRBV7-3; j_call: TRBJ1-1; cdr3_aa: CASSGGGLTEAFF
v_call: TRBV12-3/TRBV12-4; j_call: TRBJ1-4; cdr3_aa: CASSSQLGTGNNEKLFF
v_call: TRBV19; j_call: TRBJ2-7; cdr3_aa: CASSTGTGESYEQYF
v_call: TRBV7-2; j_call: TRBJ2-3; cdr3_aa: CASTRGGTDTQYF
v_call: TRBV6-1; j_call: TRBJ1-2; cdr3_aa: CASSATGQLPGYTF
v_call: TRBV5-4; j_call: TRBJ2-5; cdr3_aa: CASSLAVGREEETQYF
v_call: TRBV9; j_call: TRBJ2-3; cdr3_aa: CASSVATGTSGSTDTQYF
v_call: TRBV28; j_call: TRBJ2-7; cdr3_aa: CASVTGSQAEQYF
v_call: TRBV5-4; j_call: TRBJ2-2; cdr3_aa: CASSPSQGHQNTGELFF
v_call: TRBV20-1; j_call: TRBJ1-2; cdr3_aa: CSARDRGRWRYYGYTF
v_call: TRBV28; j_call: TRBJ2-7; cdr3_aa: CASSSPGTIYEQYF
v_call: TRBV4-3; j_call: TRBJ1-3; cdr3_aa: CASSHATGVPSGNTIYF
v_call: TRBV2; j_call: TRBJ1-2; cdr3_aa: CASSANLLVDGYTF
v_call: TRBV4-3; j_call: TRBJ2-3; cdr3_aa: CASSQEGGLTDTQYF
v_call: TRBV18; j_call: TRBJ1-1; cdr3_aa: CASSVGENTEAFF
v_call: TRBV29-1; j_call: TRBJ2-2; cdr3_aa: CSAAGTGDTGELFF
v_call: TRBV30; j_call: TRBJ2-7; cdr3_aa: CAWTGNFYEQYF
v_call: TRBV20-1; j_call: TRBJ2-4; cdr3_aa: CSAPSKTGLKNIQYF
v_call: TRBV6-5; j_call: TRBJ1-1; cdr3_aa: CASSALFGNTEAFF
v_call: TRBV5-1; j_call: TRBJ2-1; cdr3_aa: CASSLADAGGYNEQFF
v_call: TRBV7-9; j_call: TRBJ1-1; cdr3_aa: CASSLRELMNTEAFF
v_call: TRBV4-2; j_call: TRBJ2-7; cdr3_aa: CASSQGTLGSGGDAEQYF
v_call: TRBV27; j_call: TRBJ2-1; cdr3_aa: CASSLAGGPSEQFF
v_call: TRBV28; j_call: TRBJ1-2; cdr3_aa: CASSLQEGYGYTF
v_call: TRBV7-2; j_call: TRBJ2-5; cdr3_aa: CASSSIPAGGKETQYF
v_call: TRBV7-8; j_call: TRBJ2-7; cdr3_aa: CASSLGLPGSYEQYF
v_call: TRBV12-3/TRBV12-4; j_call: TRBJ1-2; cdr3_aa: CASSSDNYGYTF
v_call: TRBV28; j_call: TRBJ2-7; cdr3_aa: CASSLDHRSYEQYF
v_call: TRBV14; j_call: TRBJ2-3; cdr3_aa: CASSQNTPDTQYF
v_call: TRBV7-2; j_call: TRBJ2-1; cdr3_aa: CASSLQRYEQFF
v_call: TRBV6-6; j_call: TRBJ2-7; cdr3_aa: CASSTGQGAGEQYF
v_call: TRBV10-3; j_call: TRBJ2-3; cdr3_aa: CAISLDRDTQYF
v_call: TRBV7-9; j_call: TRBJ1-4; cdr3_aa: CASSPGQGVKKLFF
v_call: TRBV7-3; j_call: TRBJ2-7; cdr3_aa: CASSTRPGVGQYF